The 23 T cell receptor beta chains below were found in one sample sequenced in a study of blood T cell repertoires in COVID-19. Assay used: immunoSEQ multiplex PCR; TCRdb lists only in-frame clones, some missing. The table has about 440,000 clones, roughly 88% seen once. Sequences were obtained from PBMCs or T cells enriched from blood (not recorded which). The receptors stem from a man younger than 30 who had recovered from COVID-19.

V usage is TRBV6-6 and J usage is TRBJ1-1; weak D call: TRBD1 (6 bases). CDR3 size: 13 residues. Germline values: CDR1 MNHNY, CDR2 SVGAGI (reference sequence). V lost 7 bases and J 1 base, leaving 10 bases between the germline ends. Here the CDR3 DNA reads TGTGCCAGCAACGACAGGCCGAACACTGAAGCTTTCTTT. It codes for CASNDRPNTEAFF.

This clone has a single count. The chain carries TRBV14 and TRBJ2-7; possible D gene TRBD1, 5 bases. This CDR3 is 14 amino acids long. V gave up 8 bases and J gave up 2 bases, with 16 bases separating them. In germline, CDR1 is SGHDN, CDR2 FVKESK. CDR3 sequence reads: CASSQGANPYEQYF. The CDR3 DNA follows: TGTGCCAGCTCCCAGGGTGCGAACCCCTACGAGCAGTACTTC.

This chain joins TRBV10-1 and TRBJ1-4; D not resolved. In germline, CDR1 is WNHNN, CDR2 SYGVQD (reference sequence). The V end lost 3 bases, the J end lost 5 bases, and 7 bases lay between the germline ends. The CDR3 is made up of 13 amino acids. The CDR3 is CASSERANEKLFF. CDR3 bases: TGCGCCAGCAGTGAAAGAGCGAATGAAAAACTGTTTTTT.

This chain joins TRBV19 and TRBJ1-5, with TRBD1 matching 9 bases. CDR1 is LNHDA, CDR2 SQIVND, per germline (reference sequence). The V gene end was trimmed by 7 bases and the J gene end by 2 bases; junction bases not matched to a gene: 6. The length of the CDR3 is 15 residues. The CDR3 loop is CASNWDRAGNQPQHF. The CDR3 DNA is TGTGCCAGTAACTGGGACAGGGCTGGCAATCAGCCCCAGCATTTT.

V usage is TRBV5-1 and J usage is TRBJ2-2; D unclear. Trimming removed 0 bases at V and 2 bases at J, with 5 bases between. The CDR3 runs to 14 residues. In germline, CDR1 is SGHRS, CDR2 YFSETQ. DNA of the CDR3: TGCGCCAGCAGCTTGGTCCTTAACACCGGGGAGCTGTTTTTT. This sequence encodes CASSLVLNTGELFF.

The gene calls are TRBV5-6 and TRBJ1-1, with 7 bases aligning to TRBD1. The length of the CDR3 is 16 residues. The ends lost 4 bases at V and 1 base at J; junction bases unmatched: 10. Per germline, CDR1 SGHDT and CDR2 YYEEEE. CDR3 sequence reads: CASSDEPDRTNTEAFF. CDR3 in DNA: TGTGCCAGCAGCGATGAACCGGACAGGACGAACACTGAAGCTTTCTTT.

V usage is TRBV28 and J usage is TRBJ2-7, with 8 positions matching TRBD1. V shed 5 bases and J 4 bases; nucleotides not matched to a gene: 7. Germline CDR1 MDHEN, CDR2 SYDVKM. CDR3 length: 14 residues. The CDR3 DNA is TGTGCCAGCAGTAGGGGACAGGCGAATTACGAGCAGTACTTC. Translated, it gives CASSRGQANYEQYF.

The rearrangement joins TRBV7-8 to TRBJ2-5; TRBD2 aligns across 7 bases. CDR3 length: 16 residues. With V trimmed by 5 bases and J by 5 bases, 14 bases remained unmatched. Per germline, CDR1 SGHVS and CDR2 FQNEAQ. The CDR3 region has the DNA TGTGCCAGCAGCCCCCCGAGGGCGGGGGTCGCGGAGACCCAGTACTTC. Its protein is CASSPPRAGVAETQYF.

The chain combines TRBV18 with TRBJ1-5, with 7 bases fitting TRBD1. CDR1 and CDR2 (germline): KGHSH, LQKENI. Trimming cost V 4 bases and J 3 bases; bases outside gene matches: 6. The CDR3 contains 15 residues. CDR3 sequence (DNA): TGTGCCAGCTCACTCTGGGACAGTTCCAATCAGCCCCAGCATTTT. This codes for CASSLWDSSNQPQHF.

This chain uses TRBV7-9 with TRBJ1-1; D not certain. The V and J ends lost 5 bases and 2 bases respectively, with 18 bases between them. The CDR3 spans 16 residues. The germline V gene has CDR1 SEHNR and CDR2 FQNEAQ (reference sequence). The CDR3 loop reads CASSPPGGFGNTEAFF. The DNA of the CDR3 is TGTGCCAGCAGCCCCCCCGGCGGATTCGGTAACACTGAAGCTTTCTTT.

This clone was counted once. The gene calls are TRBV11-3 and TRBJ2-1; 11 bases map to TRBD2. Germline CDR1 SGHNT, CDR2 YENEEA. The junction had 6 bases not matched to a gene; V was cut back by 1 base and J by 7 bases. The length of the CDR3 is 16 residues. CDR3: CASSLGGLAALNEQFF. For the CDR3, the DNA is TGTGCCAGCAGCTTAGGGGGACTAGCGGCCTTGAATGAGCAGTTCTTC. Full variable domain (missing parts from reference TRBV11-3 and TRBJ2-1): EAGVVQSPRYKIIEKKQPVAFWCNPISGHNTLYWYLQNLGQGPELLIRYENEEAVDDSQLPKDRFSAERLKGVDSTLKIQPAELGDSAVYLCASSLGGLAALNEQFFGPGTRLTVL.

This clone was counted a single time. The J gene is TRBJ1-5, the V gene TRBV19, with 10 nucleotides matching TRBD1. The CDR3 runs to 14 residues. The germline V gene encodes CDR1 LNHDA and CDR2 SQIVND (reference sequence). Losses at the gene ends were 3 bases for V and 9 bases for J; bases not matched to a gene: 5. The CDR3 is CASSIRTGGAPQHF. The CDR3 region has the DNA TGTGCCAGTAGTATTAGGACAGGGGGAGCGCCCCAGCATTTT. The whole variable domain, filled in from reference TRBV19 and TRBJ1-5, reads DGGITQSPKYLFRKEGQNVTLSCEQNLNHDAMYWYRQDPGQGLRLIYYSQIVNDFQKGDIAEGYSVSREKKESFPLTVTSAQKNPTAFYLCASSIRTGGAPQHFGDGTRLSIL.

This clone has more than one count but fewer than ten. The chain employs TRBV6-5 and TRBJ1-4; TRBD1 matches 7 bases. This CDR3 is 13 amino acids long. Trimming removed 9 bases from V and 8 bases from J; junction bases left unmatched: 9. Germline CDR1 MNHEY, CDR2 SVGAGI. The CDR3 loop is CARDRQGGEKLFF. In nucleotides, the CDR3 is TGTGCCAGGGATAGACAGGGTGGCGAAAAACTGTTTTTT.

The CDR3 coding sequence is TGTGCCAGCACCCTCGGGGATCTCTACGAGCAGTACTTC. Translated, it gives CASTLGDLYEQYF. The V gene is TRBV6-5, the J gene TRBJ2-7; maybe TRBD2 (5 bases). The V end was cut by 7 bases, the J end by 3 bases, with 13 bases between. Germline V gene sequence: CDR1 MNHEY, CDR2 SVGAGI. The CDR3 is 13 amino acids.

This clone was recorded only once. The chain links TRBV11-3 to TRBJ2-7, with 11 positions matching TRBD2. This CDR3 has 14 amino acids. Germline CDR1 and CDR2: SGHNT and YENEEA. Trimming at V came to 6 bases and at J to 6 bases, leaving 7 bases not matched to a gene. CDR3 nucleotide sequence: TGTGCCAGCAGTAGCGGGGGGGTCGCGGGCGAGCAGTACTTC. Amino acid sequence: CASSSGGVAGEQYF.

This clone is a singleton in its sample. The rearrangement joins TRBV5-1 to TRBJ1-1, with unresolved D. Germline CDR1 SGHRS, CDR2 YFSETQ. V was pared by 1 base and J by 10 bases, with 11 bases between. The CDR3 consists of 12 residues. CDR3 sequence (DNA): TGCGCCAGCAGCTTGTTAGGCCTAGGAGCTTTCTTT. Translated, it gives CASSLLGLGAFF. The full variable domain, with the rest looked up from reference TRBV5-1 and TRBJ1-1, is KAGVTQTPRYLIKTRGQQVTLSCSPISGHRSVSWYQQTPGQGLQFLFEYFSETQRNKGNFPGRFSGRQFSNSRSEMNVSTLELGDSALYLCASSLLGLGAFFGQGTRLTVV.

This rearrangement joins TRBV28 to TRBJ1-1; weak D call: TRBD1 (6 bases). Germline-derived CDR1 and CDR2 are MDHEN and SYDVKM. The CDR3 runs 13 residues. The V gene lost 3 bases and the J gene lost 4 bases, with 9 bases spanning the gap. The CDR3 is CASSFIGGTEAFF. DNA of the CDR3: TGTGCCAGCAGTTTTATAGGGGGCACTGAAGCTTTCTTT. Looking up the rest from reference TRBV28 and TRBJ1-1 gives the full variable domain: DVKVTQSSRYLVKRTGEKVFLECVQDMDHENMFWYRQDPGLGLRLIYFSYDVKMKEKGDIPEGYSVSREKKERFSLILESASTNQTSMYLCASSFIGGTEAFFGQGTRLTVV.

This clone has just one count. The J gene is TRBJ1-1, the V gene TRBV12-3 or TRBV12-4; D is unclear. Trimming removed 7 bases from V and 8 bases from J, with 11 bases in between. CDR3 length equals 11 residues. The CDR3 DNA is TGTGCCAGCAATCGTTGGGAGGAAGCTTTCTTT. Its translation is CASNRWEEAFF.

The chain combines TRBV20-1 with TRBJ2-3; no clear D. The CDR3 covers 17 residues. Germline values: CDR1 DFQATT, CDR2 SNEGSKA (reference sequence). V lost 3 bases and J 7 bases, leaving 26 bases between the germline ends. The CDR3 DNA reads as TGCAGTGCTAGTGTGATTCTGCGGTCCCTTTCCAAGTATACGCAGTATTTT. Translating gives CSASVILRSLSKYTQYF.

The chain joins TRBV4-2 to TRBJ2-1; 8 nucleotides align to TRBD1. Germline lookup yields CDR1 LGHNA and CDR2 YNFKEQ. The CDR3 totals 16 residues. The junction had 11 bases not matched to a gene; V was cut back by 2 bases and J by 8 bases. In DNA, the CDR3 is TGTGCCAGCAGCCAAAAAACTCGGGACAGGTACGATGAGCAGTTCTTC. Translation: CASSQKTRDRYDEQFF.

This clone was recorded only once. The chain employs TRBV15 and TRBJ1-2; 11 bases agree with TRBD1. V lost 2 bases, J lost 8 bases, and 1 base stayed unmatched. This CDR3 spans 13 amino acids. Germline V gene lookup returns CDR1 LNHNV and CDR2 YYDKDF (reference sequence). Written as DNA, the CDR3 is TGTGCCACCAGCAGACGGGACAGGGGGGGCTACACCTTC. It is translated as CATSRRDRGGYTF.

The genes are TRBV12-3 or TRBV12-4 and TRBJ1-2; D possibly corresponds to TRBD1 (6 bases). The CDR3 totals 13 residues. Trimming shortened V by 4 bases and J by 8 bases, and 14 bases separated the two germline ends. Written as DNA, the CDR3 is TGTGCCAGCAGTTCTACAGGGTTAGGAGGCTACACCTTC. Residues: CASSSTGLGGYTF.

V and J are TRBV19 and TRBJ2-3; 11 positions match TRBD2. There are 17 residues in the CDR3. Trimming removed 4 bases from V and 6 bases from J; junction bases left unmatched: 12. Germline lookup yields CDR1 LNHDA and CDR2 SQIVND (reference sequence). CDR3 sequence reads: CASSTRWEASGGDTQYF. The CDR3 DNA reads TGTGCCAGTAGTACCAGATGGGAGGCTAGCGGGGGGGATACGCAGTATTTT.